At least ten counts were recorded for the clone carrying this T cell receptor beta chain. As yet, its antigen is unknown. Trimming pared 5 bases from V and 11 bases from J, leaving 18 bases between. CDR3 length: 14 amino acids. Germline-derived CDR1 and CDR2 are SGHAT and FQNNGV. The TCRbeta library incorporated unique molecular identifiers. Using its own MiXCR run on the PCR reads, TCRdb lists one record per CDR3 protein. The data contain over 150,000 distinct CDR3 sequences, about 6% of them singletons. These data come from a study of T-cell reconstitution after alpha-beta-depleted transplantation in children. Whole-study results and caveats: TCRbeta diversity was high at day 60 in some patients (a result of surviving recipient T cells and thymic progenitors). Most T-cell counts and diversity one year after the transplant came from T cells that were newly produced.

The genes are TRBV11-2 and TRBJ1-4; D unclear. Sequencing used PBMCs, obtained before TCRalphabeta/CD19-depleted stem cell transplant. The receptor comes from a girl in the first two years of life with combined immunodeficiency, due to receive a stem cell transplant. The CDR3 DNA reads TGTGCCAGCAGCCCCCCGGGAGGAGGCCAGAAACTGTTTTTT. Translating it yields CASSPPGGGQKLFF.